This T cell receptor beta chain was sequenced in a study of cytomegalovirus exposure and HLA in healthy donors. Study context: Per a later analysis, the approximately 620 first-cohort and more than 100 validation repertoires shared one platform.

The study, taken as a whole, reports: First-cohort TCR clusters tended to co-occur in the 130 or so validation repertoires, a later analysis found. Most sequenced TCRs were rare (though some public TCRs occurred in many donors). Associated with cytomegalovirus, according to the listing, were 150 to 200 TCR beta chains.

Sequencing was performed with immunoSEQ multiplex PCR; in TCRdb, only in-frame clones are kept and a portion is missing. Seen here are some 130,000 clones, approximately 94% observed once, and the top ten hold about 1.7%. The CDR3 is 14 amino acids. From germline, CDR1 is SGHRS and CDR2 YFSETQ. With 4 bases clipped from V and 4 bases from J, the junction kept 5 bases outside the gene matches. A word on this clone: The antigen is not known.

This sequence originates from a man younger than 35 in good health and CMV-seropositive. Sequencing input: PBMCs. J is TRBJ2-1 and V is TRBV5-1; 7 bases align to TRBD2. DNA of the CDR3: TGCGCCAGCAGCGGGGGGGACCCTTACAATGAGCAGTTCTTC. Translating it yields CASSGGDPYNEQFF.